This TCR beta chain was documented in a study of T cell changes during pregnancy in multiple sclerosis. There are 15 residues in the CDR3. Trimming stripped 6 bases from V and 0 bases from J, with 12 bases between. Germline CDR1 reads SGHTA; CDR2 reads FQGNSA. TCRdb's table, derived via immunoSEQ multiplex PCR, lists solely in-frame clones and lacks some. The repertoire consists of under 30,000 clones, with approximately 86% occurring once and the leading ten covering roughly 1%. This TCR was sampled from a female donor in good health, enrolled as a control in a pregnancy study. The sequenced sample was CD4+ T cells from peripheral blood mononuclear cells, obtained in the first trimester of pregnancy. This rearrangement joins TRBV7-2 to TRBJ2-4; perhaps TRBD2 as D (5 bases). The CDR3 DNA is TGTGCCAGCAGTTCGGACTGGGTAGCCAAAAACATTCAGTACTTC. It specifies CASSSDWVAKNIQYF.